Listed here are 18 T cell receptor beta chains from one sample, sequenced in a study of blood T cells in healthy people across ages. The use of a sample-barcoded 5' primer and a J-beta primer mix characterized a second PCR of roughly 6 to 11 cycles. Each CDR3 protein is one row after TCRdb ran MiXCR on the 5' RACE reads. The sample has fewer than 2 million distinct CDR3 sequences, about 39% seen once. The specimen was blood. These TCRs come from a human donor in good health.

This clonotype was seen a few times. V usage is TRBV4-1 and J usage is TRBJ2-6, with a weak D call TRBD1 (6 bases). This CDR3 has 15 residues. The V end was cut by 4 bases, the J end by 3 bases, with 10 bases between. The germline gives CDR1 MGHRA, CDR2 YSYEKL. CDR3 DNA sequence: TGCGCCAGCAGCCCCGAGGGGGTTGGGGCCAACGTCCTGACTTTC. Translation gives CASSPEGVGANVLTF.

This clonotype has at least ten counts. The V call is TRBV4-3, the J call TRBJ2-1; 9 positions match TRBD2. Germline V gives CDR1 LGHNA, CDR2 YSLEER. The J segment lost 4 bases and the V segment lost 0 bases, leaving 7 bases of the junction unmatched. The CDR3 totals 17 residues. CDR3 residues: CASSQDSSSGAYNEQFF. As DNA, the CDR3 is TGCGCCAGCAGCCAAGATAGTTCTAGCGGGGCATACAATGAGCAGTTCTTC.

V and J are TRBV11-2 and TRBJ2-4; 7 bases agree with TRBD1. Judging by the DNA end, TRBJ2-7 fits better; the J call may be wrong. The CDR3 is 15 amino acids. The V gene's germline CDR1 is SGHAT and CDR2 FQNNGV. The CDR3 region has the DNA TGTGCCAGCAGCTTAGGACAGGGTCTCGACTACGAGCAGTACTTC. It encodes CASSLGQGLDYEQYF.

CDR3 DNA sequence: TGTGCCAGCAGTTACTCGAGTATGATAAGTTCCCCACCCCTCCACTTT. This encodes CASSYSSMISSPPLHF. The V call is TRBV6-6, the J call TRBJ1-6; no clear D. V was pared by 0 bases and J by 11 bases, with 17 bases between. The CDR3 has 16 amino acids. Germline V lookup: CDR1 MNHNY, CDR2 SVGAGI (reference sequence).

This clonotype showed up just a few times. The CDR3 here is CASMGNSYEQYF. The CDR3, as DNA: TGTGCCAGCATGGGCAACTCCTACGAGCAGTACTTC. The chain uses TRBV6-5 and TRBJ2-4; unclear D gene. The DNA matches TRBJ2-7 better at its end, which makes the J call doubtful. The CDR3 runs to 12 residues. Germline V CDR1 and CDR2: MNHEY, SVGAGI.

Notes on this clonotype: One junction end does not reproduce the germline sequence, and a read error may be involved. V usage is TRBV19 and J usage is TRBJ1-5; the D is unclear. The length of the CDR3 is 16 residues. Germline-derived CDR1 and CDR2 are LNHDA and SQIVND (reference sequence). CDR3 sequence: CASSTVFRFGNQPRHF. The DNA for the CDR3 is TGTGCCAGTAGTACTGTGTTCCGATTTGGCAATCAGCCCCGGCATTTT.

About this clonotype: Given a much more abundant clone one base away, this may be a read error. The CDR3 coding sequence is TGCAGCGCTCTGACTAGGGGTGAGACCCAGTTCTTC. Protein: CSALTRGETQFF. The rearrangement links TRBV29-1 to TRBJ2-1; D is perhaps TRBD2 (6 bases). The V end lost 7 bases, the J end lost 13 bases, and 20 bases lay between the germline ends. Germline V CDR1 and CDR2: SQVTM, ANQGSEA. The CDR3 has 12 residues.

This chain joins TRBV15 and TRBJ1-1, with 8 bases that match TRBD1. In germline, CDR1 is LNHNV, CDR2 YYDKDF (reference sequence). The CDR3 totals 14 residues. The V and J ends lost 8 bases and 8 bases, in that order; junction bases with no gene match: 13. The CDR3 nucleotides are TGTGCCACCGGAGATTGGACAGGGCGCGGGGAAGCTTTCTTT. The encoded protein is CATGDWTGRGEAFF. The full variable domain, its missing parts supplied by reference TRBV15 and TRBJ1-1, is DAMVIQNPRYQVTQFGKPVTLSCSQTLNHNVMYWYQQKSSQAPKLLFHYYDKDFNNEADTPDNFQSRRPNTSFCFLDIRSPGLGDTAMYLCATGDWTGRGEAFFGQGTRLTVV.

The rearrangement uses TRBV15 and TRBJ2-7; D ambiguous. The CDR3 runs 14 residues. The germline gives CDR1 LNHNV, CDR2 YYDKDF (reference sequence). Deletions cut 2 bases from V and 0 bases from J, with 8 bases between. The DNA of the CDR3 is TGTGCCACCAGCAGAACCGAGAGCTCCTACGAGCAGTACTTC. Translating gives CATSRTESSYEQYF.

The V call is TRBV5-1, the J call TRBJ2-5; D gene uncertain. Trimming shortened V by 4 bases and J by 4 bases, and 8 bases separated the two germline ends. This CDR3 contains 12 residues. The germline V gene encodes CDR1 SGHRS and CDR2 YFSETQ. DNA for the CDR3: TGCGCCAGCAGCACCACCCGAGAGACCCAGTACTTC. Protein: CASSTTRETQYF.

The chain joins TRBV7-2 to TRBJ1-2; TRBD1 is a possible D gene (6 bases). Germline V CDR1 and CDR2: SGHTA, FQGNSA. The CDR3 has 13 amino acids. The germline V and J ends were trimmed by 4 bases and 6 bases, with 12 bases remaining between them. In nucleotides, the CDR3 is TGTGCCAGCAGCTCAATACAGGGAAATGGCTACACCTTC. Amino acids: CASSSIQGNGYTF.

This chain joins TRBV5-1 and TRBJ2-3; D remains ambiguous. Germline CDR1 SGHRS, CDR2 YFSETQ. V shed 2 bases and J shed 1 base, with 8 bases lying between them. The CDR3 covers 14 residues. The CDR3: CASSFRRRTDTQYF. In nucleotides, the CDR3 is TGCGCCAGCAGCTTCCGTCGCCGCACAGATACGCAGTATTTT.

V gene TRBV3-1 combines with J gene TRBJ2-7; unclear D gene. With the DNA end fitting TRBJ2-5 better, the J assignment may be wrong. The V gene's germline CDR1 is LGHDT and CDR2 YNNKEL (reference sequence). The CDR3 runs 14 residues. The CDR3 nucleotides read TGTGCCAGCAGCCAAGAAGTTAGGGTTGAGACCCAGTACTTC. This translates into CASSQEVRVETQYF.

About this clonotype: One end of the junction fails to match germline, which may point to a read error. The chain has TRBV7-9 and TRBJ2-3, with 11 bases that match TRBD2. This CDR3 has 16 amino acids. Germline V gene lookup returns CDR1 SEHNR and CDR2 FQNEAQ (reference sequence). CDR3 amino acids: CASSSGLAGNPDTLYF. In DNA form, the CDR3 reads TGTGCCAGCAGCTCAGGACTAGCGGGTAACCCTGATACGCTGTATTTT.

The chain combines TRBV9 with TRBJ1-1; TRBD1 might be the D (5 bases). V lost 0 bases and J 3 bases, leaving 18 bases between the germline ends. Germline assignment: CDR1 SGDLS and CDR2 YYNGEE. The CDR3 covers 17 residues. The CDR3 DNA sequence: TGTGCCAGCAGCGTAGGGAGAGGGTTAGGGGTCGACACTGAAGCTTTCTTT. Amino acid sequence: CASSVGRGLGVDTEAFF.

This chain uses TRBV5-4 with TRBJ2-5; 10 bases map to TRBD1. The germline V gene encodes CDR1 SGHNT and CDR2 YYREEE (reference sequence). After removal of 4 bases from V and 5 bases from J, the junction contained 11 bases not matched to a gene. The CDR3 consists of 16 residues. CDR3 in amino acids: CASSTGQGLGLETQYF. The CDR3 region has the DNA TGTGCCAGCAGCACGGGACAGGGGCTTGGTCTTGAGACCCAGTACTTC.

The chain is built from TRBV6-2 or TRBV6-3 and TRBJ1-2; maybe TRBD1 (5 bases). Per the germline V gene, CDR1 is MNHEY and CDR2 is SVGEGT. The CDR3 sequence is 17 residues long. Trimming took 8 bases from V and 3 from J, leaving 25 bases between them. The CDR3 DNA is TGTGCCAGCGTCGGTCGGGACGGATGGCTCCGGGACTATGGCTACACCTTC. Residues: CASVGRDGWLRDYGYTF.

This clonotype was observed a handful of times. The gene calls are TRBV5-1 and TRBJ2-6; possibly TRBD1 for D (6 bases). The CDR3 runs to 21 residues. Germline CDR1 and CDR2: SGHRS and YFSETQ. The V and J ends lost 2 bases and 1 base respectively, with 25 bases between them. DNA for the CDR3: TGCGCCAGCAGCTTTCCTGAATCCCGGGACATGAGAGAATCTGGGGCCAACGTCCTGACTTTC. It codes for CASSFPESRDMRESGANVLTF.